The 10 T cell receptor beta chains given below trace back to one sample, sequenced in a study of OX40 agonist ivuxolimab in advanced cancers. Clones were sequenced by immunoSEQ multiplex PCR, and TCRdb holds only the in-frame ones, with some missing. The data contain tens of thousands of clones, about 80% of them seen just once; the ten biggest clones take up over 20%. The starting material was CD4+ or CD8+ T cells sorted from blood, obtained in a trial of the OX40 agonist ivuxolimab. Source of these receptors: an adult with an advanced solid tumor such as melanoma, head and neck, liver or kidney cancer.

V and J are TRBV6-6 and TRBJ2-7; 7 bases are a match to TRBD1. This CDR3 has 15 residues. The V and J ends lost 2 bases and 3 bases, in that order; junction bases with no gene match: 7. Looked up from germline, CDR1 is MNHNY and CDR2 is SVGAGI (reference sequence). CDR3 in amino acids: CASSYVRDSNYEQYF. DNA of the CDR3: TGTGCCAGCAGTTACGTAAGGGACAGCAACTACGAGCAGTACTTC.

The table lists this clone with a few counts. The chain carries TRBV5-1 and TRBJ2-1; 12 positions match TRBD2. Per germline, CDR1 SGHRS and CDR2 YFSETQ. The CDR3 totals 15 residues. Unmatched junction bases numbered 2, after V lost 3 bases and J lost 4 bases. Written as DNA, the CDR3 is TGCGCCAGCAGCTCGGGACTAGCGGGTTACAATGAGCAGTTCTTC. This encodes CASSSGLAGYNEQFF.

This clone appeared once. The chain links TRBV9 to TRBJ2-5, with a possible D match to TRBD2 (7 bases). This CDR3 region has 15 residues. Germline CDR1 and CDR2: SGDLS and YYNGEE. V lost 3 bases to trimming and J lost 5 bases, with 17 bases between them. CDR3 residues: CASSALGGQGETQYF. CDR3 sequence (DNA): TGTGCCAGCAGCGCCCTGGGGGGGCAGGGGGAGACCCAGTACTTC.

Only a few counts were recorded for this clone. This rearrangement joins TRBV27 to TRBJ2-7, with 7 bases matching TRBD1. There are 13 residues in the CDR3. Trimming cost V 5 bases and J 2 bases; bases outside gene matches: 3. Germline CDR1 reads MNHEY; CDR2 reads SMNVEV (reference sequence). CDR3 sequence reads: CASSLGTAYEQYF. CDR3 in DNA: TGTGCCAGCAGTCTCGGGACAGCCTACGAGCAGTACTTC.

The CDR3 DNA follows: TGTGCCAGCAGCCGAAGGACAGGACTCCGTAGTGCTTTCTTT. Amino acid sequence: CASSRRTGLRSAFF. V and J are TRBV13 and TRBJ1-1, with TRBD1 identical over 7 bases. Germline V gene data show CDR1 as PRHDT and CDR2 as FYEKMQ (reference sequence). The CDR3 contains 14 residues. J gave up 11 bases and V 5 bases, and 14 bases lay outside the gene matches.

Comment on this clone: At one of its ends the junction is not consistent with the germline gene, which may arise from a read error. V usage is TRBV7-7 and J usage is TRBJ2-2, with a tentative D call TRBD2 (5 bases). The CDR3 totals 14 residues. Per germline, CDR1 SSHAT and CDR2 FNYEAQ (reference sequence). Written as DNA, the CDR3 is TGTGCTAGCAGCTTATCGGAGGACACCGGGGAGCTGTTTTTT. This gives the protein CASSLSEDTGELFF. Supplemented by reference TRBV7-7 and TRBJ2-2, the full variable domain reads GAGVSQSPRYKVTKRGQDVTLRCDPISSHATLYWYQQALGQGPEFLTYFNYEAQPDKSGLPSDRFSAERPEGSISTLTIQRTEQRDSAMYRCASSLSEDTGELFFGEGSRLTVL.

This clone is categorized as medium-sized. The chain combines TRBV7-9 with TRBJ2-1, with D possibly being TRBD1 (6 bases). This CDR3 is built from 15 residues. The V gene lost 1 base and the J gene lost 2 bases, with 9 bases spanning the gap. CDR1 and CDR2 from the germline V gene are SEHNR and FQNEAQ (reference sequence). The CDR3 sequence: CASSLGGLPYNEQFF. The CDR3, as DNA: TGTGCCAGCAGCTTAGGGGGGCTCCCCTACAATGAGCAGTTCTTC. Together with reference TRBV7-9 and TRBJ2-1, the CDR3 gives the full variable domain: DTGVSQNPRHKITKRGQNVTFRCDPISEHNRLYWYRQTLGQGPEFLTYFQNEAQLEKSRLLSDRFSAERPKGSFSTLEIQRTEQGDSAMYLCASSLGGLPYNEQFFGPGTRLTVL.

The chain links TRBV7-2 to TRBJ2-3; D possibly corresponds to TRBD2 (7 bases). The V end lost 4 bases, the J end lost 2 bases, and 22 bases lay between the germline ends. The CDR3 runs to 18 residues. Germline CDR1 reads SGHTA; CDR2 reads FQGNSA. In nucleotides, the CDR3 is TGTGCCAGCAGCTCGTTAGCCCGCAGAGCGGGACACACAGATACGCAGTATTTT. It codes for CASSSLARRAGHTDTQYF. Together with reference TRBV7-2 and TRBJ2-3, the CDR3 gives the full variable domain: GAGVSQSPSNKVTEKGKDVELRCDPISGHTALYWYRQSLGQGLEFLIYFQGNSAPDKSGLPSDRFSAERTGGSVSTLTIQRTQQEDSAVYLCASSSLARRAGHTDTQYFGPGTRLTVL.

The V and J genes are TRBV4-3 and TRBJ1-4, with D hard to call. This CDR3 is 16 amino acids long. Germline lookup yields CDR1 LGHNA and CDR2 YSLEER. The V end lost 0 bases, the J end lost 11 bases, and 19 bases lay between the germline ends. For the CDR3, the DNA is TGCGCCAGCAGCCAAGATCTGATTGGGTACCCCGAGAAACTGTTTTTT. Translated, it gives CASSQDLIGYPEKLFF.

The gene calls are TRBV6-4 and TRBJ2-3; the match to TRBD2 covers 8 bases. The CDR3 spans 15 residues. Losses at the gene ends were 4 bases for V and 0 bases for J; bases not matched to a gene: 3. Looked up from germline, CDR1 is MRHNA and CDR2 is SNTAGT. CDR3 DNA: TGTGCCAGCAGTGTAGCGGGGCCCAGCACAGATACGCAGTATTTT. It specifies CASSVAGPSTDTQYF.